A selection of T cell receptor beta chains follows, all from one sample in a study of regulatory and conventional T cells in RAG deficiency. This table comes from immunoSEQ multiplex PCR, and its TCRdb copy is limited to in-frame clones, with some not included. The profile shows 34,000 or so clones, around nine tenths of them singletons. These data were also filed under a second study, of regulatory T cells.

The sequencing input was CD8+ T cells sorted from blood. The receptors come from a human donor in good health. The CDR3 runs from the conserved cysteine through the conserved F or W. D genes are given only for firm matches. Expanded clones are given a class, and other clones once, few, many or no size at all.

clone size,J gene,V gene,D gene,CDR3 protein,CDR3 DNA
NA,TRBJ1-6,TRBV5-6,NA,CASSLLDSPLHF,TGTGCCAGCAGCTTGCTCGATTCACCCCTCCACTTT
NA,TRBJ1-3,TRBV11-2,TRBD1,CASSLSTGSGNTIYF,TGTGCCAGCAGCTTATCGACAGGGTCTGGAAACACCATATATTTT
once,TRBJ2-1,TRBV9,TRBD2,CASSPGTMEQFF,TGTGCCAGCAGCCCCGGGACTATGGAGCAGTTCTTC
NA,TRBJ2-2,TRBV16,NA,CASSQTRPSTGELFF,TGTGCCAGCAGCCAGACAAGGCCGAGTACCGGGGAGCTGTTTTTT
NA,TRBJ1-5,TRBV6-1,NA,CASKEGMGGNQPQHF,TGTGCCAGCAAGGAGGGGATGGGAGGCAATCAGCCCCAGCATTTT
NA,TRBJ2-3,TRBV15,NA,CATSRDKGYGGPKDTQYF,TGTGCCACCAGCAGAGATAAAGGGTATGGGGGGCCGAAAGATACGCAGTATTTT
NA,TRBJ2-1,TRBV5-6,NA,CASSFSGGYYNEQFF,TGTGCCAGCAGCTTCTCGGGGGGCTATTACAATGAGCAGTTCTTC
once,TRBJ1-1,TRBV27,NA,CASSLGGASTEAFF,TGTGCCAGCAGTTTAGGGGGCGCAAGCACTGAAGCTTTCTTT
NA,TRBJ2-7,TRBV5-1,TRBD1,CASREGQDSSYEQYF,TGCGCCAGCAGGGAGGGACAGGATTCCTCCTACGAGCAGTACTTC
NA,TRBJ2-1,TRBV19,NA,CASRLVPGGEQFF,TGTGCCAGTCGACTAGTACCGGGCGGGGAGCAGTTCTTC
NA,TRBJ1-1,TRBV10-2,NA,CASSKGELRVRNTEAFF,TGCGCCAGCAGCAAAGGGGAATTAAGAGTCAGAAACACTGAAGCTTTCTTT
NA,TRBJ2-5,TRBV5-1,NA,CASSLSGTPQETQYF,TGCGCCAGCAGCCTATCCGGGACACCACAAGAGACCCAGTACTTC
NA,TRBJ1-2,TRBV19,NA,CASTTDVSGYTF,TGTGCCAGTACAACGGATGTTAGTGGCTACACCTTC
once,TRBJ2-7,TRBV5-1,TRBD1,CASSLSVGTGEVQYF,TGCGCCAGCAGCCTTAGTGTAGGGACAGGGGAAGTGCAGTACTTC
NA,TRBJ1-2,TRBV18,NA,CASSPPYQGQHGYTF,TGTGCCAGCTCACCACCATACCAGGGGCAGCACGGCTACACCTTC
once,TRBJ1-2,TRBV19,NA,CASSIGGGRNYGYTF,TGTGCCAGTAGTATAGGGGGAGGAAGGAACTATGGCTACACCTTC
NA,TRBJ2-3,TRBV4-2,TRBD2,CASSQEVTSGGTDTQYF,TGTGCCAGCAGCCAAGAAGTTACTAGCGGGGGCACAGATACGCAGTATTTT
once,TRBJ2-7,TRBV27,NA,CASSLLGLFSEQYF,TGTGCCAGCAGTTTATTGGGCCTATTCTCCGAGCAGTACTTC